This is a list of T cell receptor beta chains from one sample in a study of OX40 agonist ivuxolimab in advanced cancers. Sequencing was performed with immunoSEQ multiplex PCR; in TCRdb, only in-frame clones are kept and a portion is missing. The sample carries under 55,000 clones, approximately 80% recorded once. This specimen consisted of CD4+ or CD8+ T cells sorted from blood, obtained in a trial of the OX40 agonist ivuxolimab. All receptors come from an adult with an advanced solid tumor such as melanoma, head and neck, liver or kidney cancer. Both conserved end residues are trimmed from each CDR3. The order of the fields is CDR3 protein, CDR3 length, J gene, V gene.

AWSRGASYGYT,11,TRBJ1-2,TRBV30
ASSLSGGGNQPQH,13,TRBJ1-5,TRBV19
AISESNLRDRVLYEQY,16,TRBJ2-7,TRBV10-3
ASTLPTGDPYEQY,13,TRBJ2-7,TRBV2
ASSTRTGPPFYEQY,14,TRBJ2-7,TRBV7-8
ASSLEQGASYGYT,13,TRBJ1-2,TRBV5-5
ASRLQGNEQF,10,TRBJ2-1,TRBV2
SVVSGGRAGGELF,13,TRBJ2-2,TRBV29-1
ASSLVPRETQY,11,TRBJ2-5,TRBV5-6
ASSQLLDQPQH,11,TRBJ1-5,TRBV4-1
ASSGRRSTGELF,12,TRBJ2-2,TRBV6-5
ASSLGAGRANTGELF,15,TRBJ2-2,TRBV7-8
ASRGRLAGWSYNEQF,15,TRBJ2-1,TRBV2
ASSLGQGREKLF,12,TRBJ1-4,TRBV5-1
SVDSSPGKAF,10,TRBJ1-1,TRBV29-1